A single sample gave rise to the 31 T cell receptor beta chains below, sequenced in a study of PD-1 blockade in classical Hodgkin lymphoma. Measured with immunoSEQ multiplex PCR; TCRdb has only the in-frame clones, and not every one. Of about 16,000 clones listed, roughly 86% were seen once; the top ten hold roughly 8.4%. Time point in this sample: newly diagnosed, previously untreated cHL patient sample. Sequenced input: peripheral blood mononuclear cells (PBMCs). Every receptor here comes from a human donor with classical Hodgkin lymphoma.

This chain connects TRBV19 to TRBJ2-7, with a possible D match to TRBD2 (5 bases). The V gene lost 10 bases and the J gene lost 1 base, with 20 bases spanning the gap. This CDR3 has 15 residues. Germline-derived CDR1 and CDR2 are LNHDA and SQIVND (reference sequence). The CDR3 sequence: CATSMSGLVSYEQYF. The CDR3 nucleotides are TGTGCCACCTCAATGTCGGGGTTGGTTTCCTACGAGCAGTACTTC.

The rearrangement links TRBV7-6 to TRBJ2-1; D possibly corresponds to TRBD2 (6 bases). The CDR3 spans 15 residues. Between the trimmed V and J ends, which lost 4 bases and 7 bases, there was a span of 17 bases. Germline values: CDR1 SGHVS, CDR2 FNYEAQ. Here the CDR3 reads CASSWTDGSRNEQFF. In DNA form, the CDR3 reads TGTGCCAGCAGCTGGACTGACGGGAGTAGGAATGAGCAGTTCTTC.

The chain links TRBV29-1 to TRBJ1-4; the D gene is possibly TRBD1 (6 bases). Germline CDR1 reads SQVTM; CDR2 reads ANQGSEA. This CDR3 has 15 residues. Trimming left V 7 bases short and J 4 bases short, with 19 bases between. DNA of the CDR3: TGCAGCGCCGCGTTCCAGACAGGCGATAATGAAAAACTGTTTTTT. Encoded protein: CSAAFQTGDNEKLFF.

The rearrangement links TRBV7-6 to TRBJ2-1, with 12 bases that match TRBD2. V lost 2 bases to trimming and J lost 7 bases; unmatched junction nucleotides: 12. Per the germline V gene, CDR1 is SGHVS and CDR2 is FNYEAQ. This CDR3 has 18 residues. In DNA, the CDR3 is TGTGCCAGCAGCTTACCGGGACTAGCGGGCCAACCATCAAATGAGCAGTTCTTC. This gives the protein CASSLPGLAGQPSNEQFF.

CDR3 DNA: TGCGCCAGCAGCTTGGACAACAGGGGTTCGTATGGCTACACCTTC. Translation: CASSLDNRGSYGYTF. J is TRBJ1-2 and V is TRBV5-1, with TRBD1 matching over 7 bases. The germline V gene has CDR1 SGHRS and CDR2 YFSETQ. The CDR3 runs 15 residues. J gave up 5 bases and V 0 bases, and 7 bases lay outside the gene matches.

This sequence joins TRBV28 and TRBJ1-2; possible D gene TRBD1, 5 bases. Germline V lookup: CDR1 MDHEN, CDR2 SYDVKM. This CDR3 spans 13 amino acids. Written as DNA, the CDR3 is TGTGCTTCCAGGGAGGTCAAAAGGGAGGGCTACACCTTC. This translates into CASREVKREGYTF.

V gene TRBV19 combines with J gene TRBJ1-5; tentatively, D is TRBD1 (5 bases). CDR3 length: 13 amino acids. V was clipped by 4 bases and J by 1 base, with 5 bases between them. CDR1 is LNHDA, CDR2 SQIVND, per germline (reference sequence). The CDR3 nucleotides are TGTGCCAGTAGTAGGGACAGCAATCAGCCCCAGCATTTT. This translates into CASSRDSNQPQHF.

The chain is built from TRBV13 and TRBJ2-7; 8 positions match TRBD1. The V gene end was trimmed by 5 bases and the J gene end by 6 bases; junction bases not matched to a gene: 6. This CDR3 has 13 residues. Germline V gene lookup returns CDR1 PRHDT and CDR2 FYEKMQ (reference sequence). Here the CDR3 reads CASSARGRGEQYF. The CDR3 region has the DNA TGTGCCAGCAGCGCCAGGGGGCGAGGCGAGCAGTACTTC.

V is TRBV11-2 and J is TRBJ2-5; the D gene is possibly TRBD2 (6 bases). This CDR3 has 14 amino acids. The ends were cut back, 5 bases at V and 4 bases at J, with 14 bases in the middle. Germline CDR1 is SGHAT and CDR2 is FQNNGV. The CDR3, as DNA: TGTGCCAGCAGCGCATTCGGCGGGACAGAGACCCAGTACTTC. This translates into CASSAFGGTETQYF.

The gene calls are TRBV25-1 and TRBJ1-5, with a tentative D call TRBD1 (5 bases). CDR1 and CDR2 from the germline V gene are MGHDK and SYGVNS. The V end lost 4 bases, the J end lost 3 bases, and 10 bases lay between the germline ends. The CDR3 runs 14 residues. In nucleotides, the CDR3 is TGTGCCAGCAGTGGAGGAGGGACCAATCAGCCCCAGCATTTT. Its translation: CASSGGGTNQPQHF.

Here the CDR3 reads CSVAWGAGDNQPQHF. The CDR3, as DNA: TGCAGCGTTGCTTGGGGGGCGGGGGACAATCAGCCCCAGCATTTT. The rearrangement links TRBV29-1 to TRBJ1-5, with D maybe TRBD1 (6 bases). The V and J ends lost 4 bases and 3 bases respectively, with 16 bases between them. The CDR3 is 15 amino acids. Germline V gene lookup returns CDR1 SQVTM and CDR2 ANQGSEA.

CDR3 sequence: CASSLGAGSNQPQHF. The CDR3 nucleotides are TGTGCCAGCAGTTTGGGAGCCGGCAGCAATCAGCCCCAGCATTTT. The chain has TRBV2 and TRBJ1-5; unclear D gene. CDR1 is SNHLY and CDR2 is FYNNEI in the germline V gene. The CDR3 consists of 15 residues. V dropped 5 bases and J dropped 1 base, with 12 bases sitting between them.

This clone was detected only a few times. The V call is TRBV6-5, the J call TRBJ1-1, with a possible D match to TRBD1 (5 bases). CDR3 length equals 14 residues. The V end was cut by 1 base, the J end by 3 bases, with 9 bases between. CDR1 MNHEY and CDR2 SVGAGI come from the germline V gene. This CDR3 reads CASSYFTGDTEAFF. Written as DNA, the CDR3 is TGTGCCAGCAGTTACTTTACAGGAGACACTGAAGCTTTCTTT.

The chain is built from TRBV28 and TRBJ2-2, with D tentatively TRBD2 (5 bases). Germline-derived CDR1 and CDR2 are MDHEN and SYDVKM. The CDR3 is 15 residues long. Trimming shortened V by 5 bases and J by 6 bases, and 16 bases separated the two germline ends. DNA for the CDR3: TGTGCCAGCAGTCTCTCCGGGGTCGGGGCCGGGGAGCTGTTTTTT. Translation gives CASSLSGVGAGELFF.

CDR3 loop: CASSSKYSTQYF. The CDR3 nucleotides are TGTGCCAGCAGCTCTAAATACAGTACCCAGTACTTC. The chain employs TRBV27 and TRBJ2-5; no definite D call. Germline CDR1 and CDR2: MNHEY and SMNVEV (reference sequence). CDR3 length: 12 amino acids. V shed 6 bases and J shed 8 bases, with 13 bases lying between them.

As to this clone: One end of the junction varies from germline; a read error may be responsible. The V gene is TRBV18, the J gene TRBJ2-7; D unresolved. The CDR3 has 8 residues. CDR1 and CDR2 (germline): KGHSH, LQKENI. The CDR3, as DNA: TGTGCCAGCTCACCACAGGACTTC. Its translation: CASSPQDF.

The rearrangement links TRBV6-4 to TRBJ2-2, with D tentatively TRBD2 (6 bases). Germline V gene lookup returns CDR1 MRHNA and CDR2 SNTAGT. The CDR3 consists of 17 residues. V was cut by 5 bases and J by 1 base, with 17 bases left in between. Here the CDR3 DNA reads TGTGCCAGCAGTCCAGGAGAGGAGGGGATGAACACCGGGGAGCTGTTTTTT. Its translation is CASSPGEEGMNTGELFF.

Written as DNA, the CDR3 is TGTGCCACCAGCAGGGGGAACTCCTACAATGAGCAGTTCTTC. This gives the protein CATSRGNSYNEQFF. The rearrangement links TRBV15 to TRBJ2-1; no clear D gene. The germline V and J ends were trimmed by 3 bases and 0 bases, with 6 bases remaining between them. The length of the CDR3 is 14 residues. Germline V CDR1 and CDR2: LNHNV, YYDKDF (reference sequence). Supplemented by reference TRBV15 and TRBJ2-1, the full variable domain reads DAMVIQNPRYQVTQFGKPVTLSCSQTLNHNVMYWYQQKSSQAPKLLFHYYDKDFNNEADTPDNFQSRRPNTSFCFLDIRSPGLGDTAMYLCATSRGNSYNEQFFGPGTRLTVL.

The chain combines TRBV28 with TRBJ2-6; D uncertain. Germline V gene lookup returns CDR1 MDHEN and CDR2 SYDVKM. The CDR3 is made up of 14 amino acids. Trimming removed 4 bases at V and 0 bases at J, with 4 bases between. The CDR3 DNA reads as TGTGCCAGCAGTTGGGTCTCTGGGGCCAACGTCCTGACTTTC. Translation gives CASSWVSGANVLTF.

A single count supports this clone. The V call is TRBV6-4, the J call TRBJ2-2, with 11 bases identical to TRBD1. The CDR3 is 16 amino acids. From germline, CDR1 is MRHNA and CDR2 SNTAGT. The V gene end was trimmed by 3 bases and the J gene end by 5 bases; junction bases not matched to a gene: 5. The CDR3 loop is CASSETGTGGTGELFF. DNA of the CDR3: TGTGCCAGCAGTGAGACCGGGACAGGGGGGACCGGGGAGCTGTTTTTT.

This clone is medium-sized in the sample. This sequence joins TRBV9 and TRBJ2-3; unclear D gene. CDR3 length: 15 residues. Germline V gives CDR1 SGDLS, CDR2 YYNGEE. The V end lost 2 bases, the J end lost 0 bases, and 10 bases lay between the germline ends. The CDR3 DNA follows: TGTGCCAGCAGCGTGGGTAGATTTAGCACAGATACGCAGTATTTT. Residues: CASSVGRFSTDTQYF.

This rearrangement joins TRBV9 to TRBJ2-7; D is possibly TRBD2 (6 bases). Deletions cut 3 bases from V and 6 bases from J, with 19 bases between. Germline V CDR1 and CDR2: SGDLS, YYNGEE. The CDR3 totals 15 residues. DNA of the CDR3: TGTGCCAGCAGCGAGGTGGGGACTCAAGTTGGCGAGCAGTACTTC. Amino acid sequence: CASSEVGTQVGEQYF.

V is TRBV14 and J is TRBJ2-7; D gene uncertain. V was cut by 4 bases and J by 5 bases, with 6 bases left in between. The CDR3 length is 11 residues. From germline, CDR1 is SGHDN and CDR2 FVKESK. The CDR3: CASSRWDEQYF. Here the CDR3 DNA reads TGTGCCAGCAGCCGATGGGACGAGCAGTACTTC.

This clone was seen a few times. The junction departs from germline at one end; a sequencing error may be responsible. The chain carries TRBV27 and TRBJ2-7; 16 bases are shared with TRBD2. This CDR3 comprises 14 residues. CDR1 is MNHEY, CDR2 SMNVEV, per germline (reference sequence). CDR3 amino acids: CASSAGTSGRAVPF. The CDR3 DNA sequence: TGTGCCAGCAGTGCCGGGACTAGCGGGAGGGCCGTTCCCTTC.

This chain uses TRBV7-6 with TRBJ1-1; 7 bases agree with TRBD1. Germline CDR1 is SGHVS and CDR2 is FNYEAQ. V trimming: 5 bases; J trimming: 3 bases; junction bases outside the gene matches: 12. CDR3 length equals 16 residues. For the CDR3, the DNA is TGTGCCAGCAGCCTCAGAGGGGGCATCCGGGACACTGAAGCTTTCTTT. Encoded protein: CASSLRGGIRDTEAFF.

This chain uses TRBV28 with TRBJ1-2, with 7 nucleotides matching TRBD1. The CDR3 is 14 amino acids. The junction had 6 bases not matched to a gene; V was cut back by 7 bases and J by 1 base. Looked up from germline, CDR1 is MDHEN and CDR2 is SYDVKM. The CDR3 region is CASKGAGVNYGYTF. CDR3 DNA sequence: TGTGCCAGCAAGGGGGCAGGGGTTAACTATGGCTACACCTTC.

This chain joins TRBV7-9 and TRBJ1-1; the D is unclear. Trimming removed 1 base from V and 1 base from J, with 10 bases in between. The germline gives CDR1 SEHNR, CDR2 FQNEAQ (reference sequence). The CDR3 is made up of 15 amino acids. CDR3 coding DNA: TGTGCCAGCAGCTTAGTTGTTTCAGGGAACACTGAAGCTTTCTTT. Translating gives CASSLVVSGNTEAFF.

V and J are TRBV2 and TRBJ2-5; 11 bases agree with TRBD2. The CDR3 loop spans 13 amino acids. CDR1 is SNHLY and CDR2 is FYNNEI in the germline V gene. V lost 4 bases to trimming and J lost 5 bases; unmatched junction nucleotides: 0. In DNA form, the CDR3 reads TGTGCCAGCAGTGCTAGCGGGAGGGAGACCCAGTACTTC. Translated, it gives CASSASGRETQYF.

This clone is medium-sized (0.01 to 0.1%) by share. The genes are TRBV7-2 and TRBJ2-7; possibly TRBD1 for D (8 bases). Germline CDR1 and CDR2: SGHTA and FQGNSA. V was cut by 4 bases and J by 3 bases, with 16 bases left in between. This CDR3 has 15 amino acids. CDR3 sequence: CASSYQNRGGYEQYF. The CDR3 coding sequence is TGTGCCAGCAGCTACCAGAACAGGGGGGGCTACGAGCAGTACTTC.

The genes are TRBV9 and TRBJ2-3; no firm D call. Germline CDR1 and CDR2: SGDLS and YYNGEE. CDR3 length: 15 amino acids. V was pared by 4 bases and J by 1 base, with 13 bases between. The CDR3, as DNA: TGTGCCAGCAGCCAGCGTGTCGGAGGCACAGATACGCAGTATTTT. This codes for CASSQRVGGTDTQYF. Complete variable domain (other parts from reference TRBV9 and TRBJ2-3): DSGVTQTPKHLITATGQRVTLRCSPRSGDLSVYWYQQSLDQGLQFLIQYYNGEERAKGNILERFSAQQFPDLHSELNLSSLELGDSALYFCASSQRVGGTDTQYFGPGTRLTVL.

This clone was seen more than once but under ten times. J is TRBJ1-2 and V is TRBV4-1; no reliable D call. Germline assignment: CDR1 MGHRA and CDR2 YSYEKL. This CDR3 is built from 14 residues. The V and J ends lost 0 bases and 5 bases respectively, with 10 bases between them. Here the CDR3 reads CASSQEEWEYGYTF. In DNA form, the CDR3 reads TGCGCCAGCAGCCAAGAGGAGTGGGAGTATGGCTACACCTTC.